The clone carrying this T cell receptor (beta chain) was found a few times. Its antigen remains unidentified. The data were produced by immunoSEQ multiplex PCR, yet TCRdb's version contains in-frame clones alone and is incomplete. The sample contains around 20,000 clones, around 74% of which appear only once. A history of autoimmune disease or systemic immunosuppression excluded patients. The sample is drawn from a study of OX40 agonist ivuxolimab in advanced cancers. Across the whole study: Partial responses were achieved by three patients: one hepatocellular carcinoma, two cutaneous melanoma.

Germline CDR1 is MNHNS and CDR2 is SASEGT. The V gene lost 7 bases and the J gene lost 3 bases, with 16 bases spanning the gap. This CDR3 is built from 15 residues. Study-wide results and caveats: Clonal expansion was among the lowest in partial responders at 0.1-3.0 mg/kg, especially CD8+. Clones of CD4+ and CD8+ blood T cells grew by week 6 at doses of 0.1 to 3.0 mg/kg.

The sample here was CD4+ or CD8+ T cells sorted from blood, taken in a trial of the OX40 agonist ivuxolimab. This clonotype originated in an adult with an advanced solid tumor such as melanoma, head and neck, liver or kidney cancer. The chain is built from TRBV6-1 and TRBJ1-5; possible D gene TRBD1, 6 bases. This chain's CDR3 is CASTMTGGPNQPQHF. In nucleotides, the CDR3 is TGTGCCAGCACTATGACGGGGGGGCCCAATCAGCCCCAGCATTTT.